The 4 T cell receptor beta chains reported below all come from one sample, sequenced in a study of blood T cell repertoires in COVID-19 (dated by TCRdb to about 2020). Receptor libraries were prepared by the immunoSEQ multiplex PCR assay. Sourced from immuneACCESS, this table was stored by TCRdb with only in-frame sequences that have V and J called. A share of the clones is absent; for the studies checked, an unresolved V gene accounts for under half, and the remainder has no known explanation. Counted in this sample were 200,000 to 300,000 clones; about nine tenths of them appeared once. The leading ten clones occupy approximately 7.5% of the sample. The sequencing sample was made of peripheral blood. All receptors derive from a man aged 55 to 69 who had recovered from COVID-19.

The chain recombines TRBV27 with TRBJ1-5, with 9 bases identical to TRBD1. The germline gives CDR1 MNHEY, CDR2 SMNVEV (reference sequence). V dropped 3 bases and J dropped 3; count of bases not matched to a gene: 3. The CDR3 length is 15 residues. CDR3 in DNA: TGTGCCAGCAGTTTGGACAGGGGATCCAATCAGCCCCAGCATTTT. Amino acids: CASSLDRGSNQPQHF.

The genes are TRBV3-1 (or the pseudogene TRBV3-2) and TRBJ2-3, with D maybe TRBD1 (5 bases). CDR1 is LGHDT, CDR2 YNNKEL, per germline (reference sequence). CDR3 length: 14 residues. With 1 base removed from V and 4 bases from J, the gap between germline ends came to 9 bases. CDR3 sequence reads: CASSQGQGSDTQYF. The DNA of the CDR3 is TGTGCCAGCAGCCAAGGGCAGGGTTCAGATACGCAGTATTTT.

V is TRBV28 and J is TRBJ1-2; a possible D gene is TRBD1 (5 bases). The CDR3 is made up of 14 amino acids. CDR1 MDHEN and CDR2 SYDVKM come from the germline V gene. Trimming left V 3 bases short and J 4 bases short, with 12 bases between. The CDR3 sequence is CASSLVRDSYGYTF. The CDR3 nucleotides read TGTGCCAGCAGTTTGGTCCGGGACTCCTATGGCTACACCTTC.

This clone is a singleton in its sample. V gene TRBV4-1 combines with J gene TRBJ2-3; 7 nucleotides align to TRBD2. CDR3 length: 19 residues. The junction had 12 bases not matched to a gene; V was cut back by 0 bases and J by 0 bases. Germline assignment: CDR1 MGHRA and CDR2 YSYEKL. The CDR3 nucleotides are TGCGCCAGCAGCCAAGATCCTCGGGAGGACACTCAAAGCACAGATACGCAGTATTTT. The encoded protein is CASSQDPREDTQSTDTQYF.